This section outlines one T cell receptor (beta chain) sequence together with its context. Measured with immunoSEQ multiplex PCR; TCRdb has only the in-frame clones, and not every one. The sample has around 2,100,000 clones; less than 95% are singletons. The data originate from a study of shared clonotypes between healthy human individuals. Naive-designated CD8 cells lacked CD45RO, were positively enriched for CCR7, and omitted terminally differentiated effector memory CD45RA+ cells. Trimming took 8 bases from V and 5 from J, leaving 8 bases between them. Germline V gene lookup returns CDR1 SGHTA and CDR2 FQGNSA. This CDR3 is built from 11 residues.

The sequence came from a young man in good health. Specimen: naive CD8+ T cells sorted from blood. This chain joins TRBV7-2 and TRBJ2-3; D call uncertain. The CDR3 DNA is TGTGCCAGCGCCCCGGGAGATACGCAGTATTTT. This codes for CASAPGDTQYF.